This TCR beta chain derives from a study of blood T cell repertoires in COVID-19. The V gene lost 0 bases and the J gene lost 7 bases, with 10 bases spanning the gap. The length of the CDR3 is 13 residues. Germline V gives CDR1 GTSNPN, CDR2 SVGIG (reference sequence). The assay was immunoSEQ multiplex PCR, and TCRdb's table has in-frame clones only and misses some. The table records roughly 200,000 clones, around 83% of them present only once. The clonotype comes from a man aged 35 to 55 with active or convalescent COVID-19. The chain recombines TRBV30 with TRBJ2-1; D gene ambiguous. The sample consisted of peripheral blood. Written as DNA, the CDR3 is TGTGCCTGGAGTGTATTTCAGGTTAATGAGCAGTTCTTC. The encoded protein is CAWSVFQVNEQFF.